This T cell receptor beta chain was identified during a study of graft-versus-host responses after intestinal transplantation. Study context: Every recipient had anti-thymocyte globulin induction and about three years of tacrolimus plus steroids. Study-level findings and limits: GvH clones were identified in recipient marrow, with some first appearing in ileum or blood.

Here immunoSEQ multiplex PCR was the method, and the copy in TCRdb shows in-frame clones only, minus some. This table holds 90,000 or so clones, 82% found once. The germline V gene has CDR1 SNHLY and CDR2 FYNNEI. Trimming at V came to 6 bases and at J to 2 bases, leaving 8 bases not matched to a gene. The CDR3 is 15 residues long. Turning to this clone: Its antigen remains unknown.

V is TRBV2 and J is TRBJ2-5, with 8 bases that match TRBD2. The material sequenced was unstimulated CD4+ T cells sorted from spleen or lymph node cells, taken before intestinal transplant. This TCR was recovered from a human donor who received an intestinal transplant. The CDR3 bases are TGTGCCAGCAGCTCGGGACTAGTGACTCAAGAGACCCAGTACTTC. It is translated as CASSSGLVTQETQYF.